This T cell receptor beta chain was found in a study of cytomegalovirus exposure and HLA in healthy donors. The study, taken as a whole, reports: With later analysis, a missense DCLRE1C variant became linked to TCR beta V- and J-gene trimming.

It was with 60 Vbeta and 13 Jbeta primers that the PCR ran. Only in-frame clones appear in the TCRdb table, and some are missing; sequencing was by immunoSEQ multiplex PCR. The sample lists over 90,000 clones, more than 75% occurring once. V lost 3 bases and J 5 bases, leaving 9 bases between the germline ends. The CDR3 extends over 12 amino acids. The germline CDR1 and CDR2 sequences are SQVTM and ANQGSEA. Participants comprised healthy donors of bone marrow. This clone was detected a few times. Its antigen is unidentified. The specimen was PBMCs. J is TRBJ2-3 and V is TRBV29-1; TRBD1 is a possible D gene (5 bases). The receptor was isolated from a woman aged 18-29 years in good health and CMV-seropositive. The CDR3 region has the DNA TGCAGCGTTGATAAGGGGTTAGATACGCAGTATTTT. It yields the protein CSVDKGLDTQYF.